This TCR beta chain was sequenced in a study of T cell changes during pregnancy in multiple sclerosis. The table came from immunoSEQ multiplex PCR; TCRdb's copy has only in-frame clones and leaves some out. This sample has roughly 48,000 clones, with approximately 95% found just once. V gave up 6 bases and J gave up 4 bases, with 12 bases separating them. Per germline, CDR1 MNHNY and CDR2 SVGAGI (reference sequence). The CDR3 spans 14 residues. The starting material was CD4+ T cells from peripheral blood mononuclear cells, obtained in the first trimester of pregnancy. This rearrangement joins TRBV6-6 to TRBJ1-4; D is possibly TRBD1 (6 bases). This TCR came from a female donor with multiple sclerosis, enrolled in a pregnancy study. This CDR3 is CASRAGTSNEKLFF. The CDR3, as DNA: TGTGCCAGCAGGGCCGGGACAAGTAATGAAAAACTGTTTTTT.